The 28 T cell receptor beta chains reported below all come from one sample, sequenced in a study of tissue T cells after allogeneic stem cell transplantation. Steroid-refractory graft-versus-host disease after allogeneic hematopoietic cell transplant qualified adults for prospective research-autopsy enrollment. Profiling relied on immunoSEQ multiplex PCR, and the TCRdb table lists in-frame clones only, not all of them. The data contain 3,300 or so clones, about 80% of them singletons. Sample: small intestine tissue, taken at autopsy. The receptors here all came from a male patient older than 55 with steroid-refractory graft-versus-host disease after an allogeneic stem cell transplant. The T cells may partly be graft donor cells.

V gene TRBV2 combines with J gene TRBJ2-3, with 8 bases lining up with TRBD2. The CDR3 has 16 residues. Germline CDR1 is SNHLY and CDR2 is FYNNEI. Trimming took 8 bases from V and 6 from J; bases not matched to a gene: 16. For the CDR3, the DNA is TGTGCCAGCCGTCCCCCTACGGGGGGGCCGAGGGATACGCAGTATTTT. Protein sequence: CASRPPTGGPRDTQYF. The whole variable domain, remainder taken from reference TRBV2 and TRBJ2-3, is EPEVTQTPSHQVTQMGQEVILRCVPISNHLYFYWYRQILGQKVEFLVSFYNNEISEKSEIFDDQFSVERPDGSNFTLKIRSTKLEDSAMYFCASRPPTGGPRDTQYFGPGTRLTVL.

J is TRBJ1-2 and V is TRBV19; the match to TRBD1 covers 8 bases. This CDR3 is 18 amino acids long. Germline-derived CDR1 and CDR2 are LNHDA and SQIVND (reference sequence). Trimming took 5 bases from V and 2 from J; bases not matched to a gene: 16. DNA of the CDR3: TGTGCCAGTAGTTCAACCCGGACAGGGTGGGGTGAAAACTATGGCTACACCTTC. It yields the protein CASSSTRTGWGENYGYTF. Together with reference TRBV19 and TRBJ1-2, the CDR3 gives the full variable domain: DGGITQSPKYLFRKEGQNVTLSCEQNLNHDAMYWYRQDPGQGLRLIYYSQIVNDFQKGDIAEGYSVSREKKESFPLTVTSAQKNPTAFYLCASSSTRTGWGENYGYTFGSGTRLTVV.

In its sample, this clone was seen once. The chain couples TRBV14 to TRBJ1-3, with D hard to call. CDR3 length: 17 amino acids. Trimming removed 1 base at V and 0 bases at J, with 13 bases between. CDR1 is SGHDN and CDR2 is FVKESK in the germline V gene. Here the CDR3 DNA reads TGTGCCAGCAGCCAAGCTGGCTACTCAATCTCTGGAAACACCATATATTTT. Translating gives CASSQAGYSISGNTIYF.

The chain is built from TRBV11-2 and TRBJ1-1; 7 bases fit TRBD1. The CDR3 loop spans 17 amino acids. J lost 5 bases, V lost 5 bases, and 17 bases had no gene match. Germline V lookup: CDR1 SGHAT, CDR2 FQNNGV. CDR3 residues: CASSVGEGAEARTEAFF. CDR3 coding DNA: TGTGCCAGCAGCGTGGGGGAGGGGGCAGAGGCGAGGACTGAAGCTTTCTTT.

This clone is large. This sequence joins TRBV18 and TRBJ2-7; TRBD1 agrees at 12 bases. The CDR3 contains 14 residues. Trimming at V came to 3 bases and at J to 6 bases, leaving 3 bases not matched to a gene. Germline V gene sequence: CDR1 KGHSH, CDR2 LQKENI. CDR3 residues: CASSPGTGGTEQYF. CDR3 DNA: TGTGCCAGCTCACCCGGGACAGGGGGCACCGAGCAGTACTTC.

This chain uses TRBV12-5 with TRBJ2-7; possible D gene TRBD2, 5 bases. This CDR3 is built from 13 residues. Germline loops: CDR1 LGHNT, CDR2 FRNRAP. Between the trimmed V and J ends, which lost 1 base and 7 bases, there was a span of 11 bases. This CDR3 is CASGLEPGSEQYF. As DNA, the CDR3 is TGTGCTAGTGGTTTGGAGCCGGGGAGTGAGCAGTACTTC.

This clone was counted a single time. This same CDR3 is encoded by further DNA sequences in the sample. The chain combines TRBV7-7 with TRBJ2-1; TRBD2 matches 7 bases. Germline V CDR1 and CDR2: SSHAT, FNYEAQ (reference sequence). CDR3 length: 16 residues. V was pared by 2 bases and J by 0 bases, with 4 bases of the junction left unmatched. The CDR3 region is CASSLNGGSSYNEQFF. In DNA form, the CDR3 reads TGTGCCAGCAGCTTAAACGGGGGGAGCTCCTACAATGAGCAGTTCTTC.

CDR3 coding DNA: TGCGCCAGCAGTGATGCGAGCGGGGGACCCAATGAGCAGTTCTTC. Translation: CASSDASGGPNEQFF. This chain connects TRBV10-1 to TRBJ2-1; 8 bases are a match to TRBD2. The germline V gene encodes CDR1 WNHNN and CDR2 SYGVQD (reference sequence). There are 15 residues in the CDR3. V lost 3 bases and J lost 6; bases outside the gene matches: 7.

The chain is built from TRBV5-4 and TRBJ2-1, with 13 bases identical to TRBD2. The V and J ends lost 3 bases and 9 bases, in that order; junction bases with no gene match: 9. The CDR3 is 16 residues long. Germline V lookup: CDR1 SGHNT, CDR2 YYREEE (reference sequence). The CDR3 sequence is CASSSGTSGALGEQFF. DNA for the CDR3: TGTGCCAGCAGCTCGGGGACTAGCGGGGCACTTGGTGAGCAGTTCTTC. The complete variable domain, with remaining parts taken from reference TRBV5-4 and TRBJ2-1, reads ETGVTQSPTHLIKTRGQQVTLRCSSQSGHNTVSWYQQALGQGPQFIFQYYREEENGRGNFPPRFSGLQFPNYSSELNVNALELDDSALYLCASSSGTSGALGEQFFGPGTRLTVL.

CDR3 sequence reads: CASSFGAGGEAFF. The CDR3 nucleotides read TGTGCCAGCAGTTTCGGGGCAGGGGGAGAAGCTTTCTTT. The chain is built from TRBV12-3 or TRBV12-4 and TRBJ1-1, with 7 positions matching TRBD1. The CDR3 runs to 13 residues. J lost 8 bases, V lost 3 bases, and 6 bases had no gene match.

The J gene is TRBJ2-7, the V gene TRBV5-4; TRBD1 matches 7 bases. The CDR3 length is 14 residues. The germline CDR1 and CDR2 sequences are SGHNT and YYREEE (reference sequence). V lost 5 bases and J lost 3; bases outside the gene matches: 8. The CDR3 region has the DNA TGTGCCAGCAGATCCCGGGACAGAGACTACGAGCAGTACTTC. This translates into CASRSRDRDYEQYF.

The chain joins TRBV5-1 to TRBJ2-7; D unresolved. V was clipped by 0 bases and J by 4 bases, with 14 bases between them. The CDR3 contains 15 residues. Germline-derived CDR1 and CDR2 are SGHRS and YFSETQ. This CDR3 is CASSLGLGLGYEQYF. The CDR3 coding sequence is TGCGCCAGCAGCTTGGGGTTGGGATTAGGGTACGAGCAGTACTTC. Looking up the rest from reference TRBV5-1 and TRBJ2-7 gives the full variable domain: KAGVTQTPRYLIKTRGQQVTLSCSPISGHRSVSWYQQTPGQGLQFLFEYFSETQRNKGNFPGRFSGRQFSNSRSEMNVSTLELGDSALYLCASSLGLGLGYEQYFGPGTRLTVT.

The rearrangement joins TRBV5-1 to TRBJ2-7, with unresolved D. The V end lost 5 bases, the J end lost 7 bases, and 13 bases lay between the germline ends. From germline, CDR1 is SGHRS and CDR2 YFSETQ. The CDR3 is 12 amino acids. Here the CDR3 DNA reads TGCGCCAGCAGGGTCAGTGGAGAGGAGCAGTACTTC. Amino acid sequence: CASRVSGEEQYF.

The chain recombines TRBV18 with TRBJ1-4; D ambiguous. This CDR3 is built from 15 residues. The germline CDR1 and CDR2 sequences are KGHSH and LQKENI. V was cut by 3 bases and J by 5 bases, with 13 bases left in between. The CDR3 DNA reads as TGTGCCAGCTCACCTATAAACAGACCGAATGAAAAACTGTTTTTT. The encoded protein is CASSPINRPNEKLFF.

V and J are TRBV18 and TRBJ2-7; a possible D gene is TRBD1 (6 bases). The CDR3 is 14 residues long. Per germline, CDR1 KGHSH and CDR2 LQKENI. Trimming cost V 3 bases and J 2 bases, with 11 bases left between them. CDR3 residues: CASSPDRAAYEQYF. The CDR3 DNA reads as TGTGCCAGCTCACCGGACAGAGCCGCCTACGAGCAGTACTTC.

This clone is a singleton in its sample. This chain's CDR3 is CASSFAGSQETQYF. The CDR3 region has the DNA TGTGCCAGCAGCTTTGCAGGGTCCCAAGAGACCCAGTACTTC. The genes are TRBV5-4 and TRBJ2-5; possible D gene TRBD1, 5 bases. The length of the CDR3 is 14 residues. Germline V gene lookup returns CDR1 SGHNT and CDR2 YYREEE (reference sequence). V lost 2 bases, J lost 1 base, and 9 bases lay in between.

The chain carries TRBV7-2 and TRBJ1-2; D is unclear. The CDR3 has 16 amino acids. Germline V CDR1 and CDR2: SGHTA, FQGNSA. V was trimmed by 6 bases and J by 0 bases, leaving 17 bases between them. CDR3 nucleotides: TGTGCCAGCAGTCCTTCTTCAGCTCAAGCTAACTATGGCTACACCTTC. It encodes CASSPSSAQANYGYTF.

The V gene is TRBV9, the J gene TRBJ1-2; no definite D call. Trimming removed 0 bases from V and 4 bases from J, with 10 bases in between. Germline values: CDR1 SGDLS, CDR2 YYNGEE. The CDR3 totals 14 residues. DNA for the CDR3: TGTGCCAGCAGCGTAGGGCAAGGGCTCTATGGCTACACCTTC. Its protein is CASSVGQGLYGYTF.

The chain is built from TRBV30 and TRBJ2-1, with 7 nucleotides matching TRBD2. This CDR3 region has 20 residues. Trimming removed 4 bases from V and 0 bases from J; junction bases left unmatched: 21. The V gene's germline CDR1 is GTSNPN and CDR2 SVGIG (reference sequence). The CDR3 is CAWTGSSGDFLPHSYNEQFF. For the CDR3, the DNA is TGTGCCTGGACGGGGTCTAGCGGCGATTTCCTCCCCCACTCCTACAATGAGCAGTTCTTC.

This sequence joins TRBV19 and TRBJ2-1; no reliable D call. CDR3 length: 13 amino acids. Trimming shortened V by 5 bases and J by 7 bases, and 12 bases separated the two germline ends. The germline V gene encodes CDR1 LNHDA and CDR2 SQIVND (reference sequence). The CDR3, as DNA: TGTGCCAGTAGTGGGGTTGCCCTAAATGAGCAGTTCTTC. Its protein product is CASSGVALNEQFF. Supplemented by reference TRBV19 and TRBJ2-1, the full variable domain reads DGGITQSPKYLFRKEGQNVTLSCEQNLNHDAMYWYRQDPGQGLRLIYYSQIVNDFQKGDIAEGYSVSREKKESFPLTVTSAQKNPTAFYLCASSGVALNEQFFGPGTRLTVL.

V gene TRBV3-1 (or the pseudogene TRBV3-2) combines with J gene TRBJ1-2; perhaps TRBD1 as D (5 bases). The CDR3 sequence is 16 residues long. Between the trimmed V and J ends, which lost 0 bases and 4 bases, there was a span of 15 bases. The germline V gene encodes CDR1 LGHDT and CDR2 YNNKEL (reference sequence). This chain's CDR3 is CASSQEAVRAVYGYTF. The CDR3 nucleotides are TGTGCCAGCAGCCAAGAAGCCGTCAGGGCGGTCTATGGCTACACCTTC.

The rearrangement links TRBV7-9 to TRBJ2-4; D unresolved. Germline V gives CDR1 SEHNR, CDR2 FQNEAQ (reference sequence). There are 14 residues in the CDR3. The V end was cut by 1 base, the J end by 2 bases, with 6 bases between. The CDR3 region has the DNA TGTGCCAGCAGCTTAGTAGGGTCCAAAAACATTCAGTACTTC. The encoded protein is CASSLVGSKNIQYF.

The CDR3 sequence: CASSQGTFYNEQFF. For the CDR3, the DNA is TGCGCCAGCAGCCAAGGGACTTTCTACAATGAGCAGTTCTTC. The chain links TRBV4-1 to TRBJ2-1; a weak D match, TRBD2 (5 bases). Germline CDR1 MGHRA, CDR2 YSYEKL. This CDR3 spans 14 amino acids. V was cut by 1 base and J by 3 bases, with 7 bases left in between.

A few counts support this clone. This rearrangement joins TRBV9 to TRBJ2-7; 8 bases align to TRBD2. The V gene end was trimmed by 9 bases and the J gene end by 2 bases; junction bases not matched to a gene: 7. This CDR3 region has 13 residues. CDR1 SGDLS and CDR2 YYNGEE come from the germline V gene. The CDR3 sequence: CAMGAGGPYEQYF. CDR3 DNA sequence: TGTGCCATGGGGGCGGGGGGCCCCTACGAGCAGTACTTC.

The gene calls are TRBV7-2 and TRBJ1-2; D gene ambiguous. The CDR3 spans 14 residues. Trimming took off 1 base at V and 8 bases at J, with 14 bases between the two ends. Germline V gives CDR1 SGHTA, CDR2 FQGNSA. CDR3 protein: CASSLVRSPRGYTF. CDR3 DNA: TGTGCCAGCAGCTTAGTAAGATCCCCCCGGGGCTACACCTTC.

This sequence joins TRBV7-3 and TRBJ2-7; 8 bases map to TRBD1. V was clipped by 5 bases and J by 4 bases; unmatched bases: 10. Germline V gene sequence: CDR1 SGHTA, CDR2 FQGTGA. The CDR3 consists of 15 residues. The CDR3 reads CASSKNRGVRYEQYF. The CDR3 DNA reads as TGTGCCAGCAGCAAAAACAGGGGGGTTCGTTACGAGCAGTACTTC.

V usage is TRBV7-2 and J usage is TRBJ1-3; no firm D call. V gave up 0 bases and J gave up 7 bases, with 7 bases separating them. Germline-derived CDR1 and CDR2 are SGHTA and FQGNSA. The CDR3 loop spans 13 amino acids. The CDR3 DNA sequence: TGTGCCAGCAGCTTAGCGCCGGGGAACACCATATATTTT. It specifies CASSLAPGNTIYF.

Only a few counts were recorded for this clone. The chain is built from TRBV5-1 and TRBJ1-6, with 9 bases aligning to TRBD1. V lost 4 bases to trimming and J lost 7 bases; unmatched junction nucleotides: 3. Germline V CDR1 and CDR2: SGHRS, YFSETQ. This CDR3 comprises 14 residues. The CDR3 is CASSLGQGNSPLHF. DNA for the CDR3: TGCGCCAGCAGCCTGGGACAGGGAAATTCACCCCTCCACTTT.